The present T cell receptor beta chain was sequenced within a study of T-cell memory formation after mild COVID-19. From the 5' RACE reads, TCRdb called clonotypes with MiXCR, one entry per CDR3 protein. The table records about 90,000 distinct CDR3 sequences, roughly 15% of them present only once. There are 19 residues in the CDR3. Germline V gene lookup returns CDR1 LNHNV and CDR2 YYDKDF (reference sequence). V lost 9 bases to trimming and J lost 0 bases, with 26 bases between them. Study outcomes and limitations: A second wave of clones peaked on day 37, and their SARS-CoV-2 specificity went unconfirmed. A second wave expanding day 15 to 37 was CD4+-biased; contracting clones were balanced.

The sample holds a few counts of this clonotype. Its antigen is unknown. The receptor was derived from a man aged 18 to 30 who had mild COVID-19 (a few samples of this study predate the infection). Cell type and time point are not known. This chain links TRBV15 with TRBJ1-4; the D gene is possibly TRBD1 (5 bases). Source material: PBMCs or a T cell subset sorted from them (not recorded which). The CDR3 nucleotides are TGTGCCACGCGACGGGGGGAATCCCTGGGGATTGCAACTAATGAAAAACTGTTTTTT. Protein product: CATRRGESLGIATNEKLFF.